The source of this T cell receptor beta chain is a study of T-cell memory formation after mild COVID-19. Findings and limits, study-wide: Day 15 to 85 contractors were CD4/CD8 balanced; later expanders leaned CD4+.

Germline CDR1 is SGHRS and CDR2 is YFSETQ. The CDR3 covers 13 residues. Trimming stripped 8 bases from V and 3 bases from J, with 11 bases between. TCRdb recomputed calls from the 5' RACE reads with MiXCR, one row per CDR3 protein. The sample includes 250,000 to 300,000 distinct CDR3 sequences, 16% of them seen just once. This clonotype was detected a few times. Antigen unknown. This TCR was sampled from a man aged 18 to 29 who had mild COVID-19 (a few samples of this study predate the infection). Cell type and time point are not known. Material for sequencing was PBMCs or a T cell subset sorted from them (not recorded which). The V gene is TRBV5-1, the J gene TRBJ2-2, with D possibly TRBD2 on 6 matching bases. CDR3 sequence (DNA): TGCGCCAGTCGGGGACTCGACACCGGGGAGCTGTTTTTT. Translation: CASRGLDTGELFF.